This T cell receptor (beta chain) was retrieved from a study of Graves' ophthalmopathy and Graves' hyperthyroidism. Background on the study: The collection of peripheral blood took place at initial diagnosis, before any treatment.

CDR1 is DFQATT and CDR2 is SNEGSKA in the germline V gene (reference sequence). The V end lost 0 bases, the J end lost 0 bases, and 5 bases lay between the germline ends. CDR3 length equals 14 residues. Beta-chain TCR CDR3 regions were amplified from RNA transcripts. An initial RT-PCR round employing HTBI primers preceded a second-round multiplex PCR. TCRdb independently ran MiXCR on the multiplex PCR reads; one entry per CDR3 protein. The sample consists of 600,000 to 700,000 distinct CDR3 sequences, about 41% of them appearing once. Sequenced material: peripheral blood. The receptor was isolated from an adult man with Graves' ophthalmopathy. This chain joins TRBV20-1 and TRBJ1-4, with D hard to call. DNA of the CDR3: TGCAGTGCTAGAGATCTTGCAACTAATGAAAAACTGTTTTTT. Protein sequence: CSARDLATNEKLFF.